The text below deals with one T cell receptor (beta chain). This specimen comes from a study of blood T cell repertoires in COVID-19. Study details: Acute and convalescent COVID-19 samples came from the United States, Italy and Spain.

Original analysis: Amplification with reference gene primers provided the estimates of nucleated cell counts. Clones were read by immunoSEQ multiplex PCR, and TCRdb kept only the in-frame ones, dropping some. The V and J calls and the clone size are those of that table, but D and trimming were determined from the DNA. Of some 400,000 clones listed, approximately 89% are singletons. Looked up from germline, CDR1 is SNHLY and CDR2 is FYNNEI. V lost 2 bases and J 2 bases, leaving 13 bases between the germline ends. The CDR3 extends over 17 amino acids. Sequencing was carried out using PBMCs or T cells enriched from blood (not recorded which). The receptor's source is a woman younger than 45 who had recovered from COVID-19. The chain couples TRBV2 to TRBJ1-6; no firm D call. CDR3 region: CASSELWTATYNSPLHF. CDR3 bases: TGTGCCAGCAGTGAACTCTGGACTGCCACCTATAATTCACCCCTCCACTTT. Complete variable domain (other parts from reference TRBV2 and TRBJ1-6): EPEVTQTPSHQVTQMGQEVILRCVPISNHLYFYWYRQILGQKVEFLVSFYNNEISEKSEIFDDQFSVERPDGSNFTLKIRSTKLEDSAMYFCASSELWTATYNSPLHFGNGTRLTVT.